The 9 T cell receptor beta chains listed next were all sequenced from one sample in a study of radiotherapy plus CTLA-4 blockade in lung cancer. Measured with immunoSEQ multiplex PCR; TCRdb has only the in-frame clones, and not every one. Of over 100,000 clones in the sample, around 84% were seen once. The material sequenced was peripheral blood, taken from a patient treated with radiotherapy plus ipilimumab. The receptor set was obtained from a human donor with non-small cell lung cancer that progressed on radiotherapy plus ipilimumab. Some clones in this sample may be carry-over from other donors' samples.

V gene TRBV13 combines with J gene TRBJ1-4; weak D call: TRBD1 (5 bases). Per germline, CDR1 PRHDT and CDR2 FYEKMQ (reference sequence). V lost 2 bases, J lost 8 bases, and 12 bases lay in between. The CDR3 has 14 amino acids. The CDR3 spells CASSLSGVEEKLFF. The CDR3 DNA sequence: TGTGCCAGCAGCTTATCGGGGGTAGAAGAAAAACTGTTTTTT.

J is TRBJ2-3 and V is TRBV4-3; 14 nucleotides align to TRBD2. Germline V lookup: CDR1 LGHNA, CDR2 YSLEER. The CDR3 sequence is 14 residues long. V lost 8 bases to trimming and J lost 3 bases; unmatched junction nucleotides: 1. CDR3 residues: CASGLAGGTDTQYF. CDR3 nucleotide sequence: TGCGCCAGCGGACTAGCGGGGGGAACAGATACGCAGTATTTT.

This chain links TRBV28 with TRBJ2-5, with D possibly TRBD1 on 6 matching bases. Trimming stripped 6 bases from V and 1 base from J, with 15 bases between. The CDR3 runs to 15 residues. Germline CDR1 and CDR2: MDHEN and SYDVKM. The CDR3 is CASRGAWTSQETQYF. The DNA for the CDR3 is TGTGCCAGCAGGGGGGCGTGGACTTCCCAAGAGACCCAGTACTTC.

The chain has TRBV11-2 and TRBJ2-7; 9 bases fit TRBD2. The germline gives CDR1 SGHAT, CDR2 FQNNGV. V shed 1 base and J 2 bases; nucleotides not matched to a gene: 9. The CDR3 totals 17 residues. The CDR3 is CASSLVRGGDGTYEQYF. The CDR3 coding sequence is TGTGCCAGCAGCTTAGTTCGCGGGGGGGACGGTACCTACGAGCAGTACTTC. Looking up the rest from reference TRBV11-2 and TRBJ2-7 gives the full variable domain: EAGVAQSPRYKIIEKRQSVAFWCNPISGHATLYWYQQILGQGPKLLIQFQNNGVVDDSQLPKDRFSAERLKGVDSTLKIQPAKLEDSAVYLCASSLVRGGDGTYEQYFGPGTRLTVT.

The chain couples TRBV28 to TRBJ1-4, with D uncertain. CDR3 size: 15 residues. V shed 4 bases and J shed 7 bases, with 16 bases lying between them. Germline assignment: CDR1 MDHEN and CDR2 SYDVKM. CDR3: CASSSPGSGPEKLFF. The DNA of the CDR3 is TGTGCCAGCAGTTCGCCCGGGTCCGGTCCTGAAAAACTGTTTTTT.

This chain links TRBV5-1 with TRBJ2-1; D might be TRBD1 or TRBD2, each matching 5 bases. Trimming left V 7 bases short and J 0 bases short, with 17 bases between. CDR1 and CDR2 from the germline V gene are SGHRS and YFSETQ. The CDR3 covers 16 residues. The CDR3 nucleotides read TGCGCCAGCGGTATTTCCGGGGCCAGCTCCTACAATGAGCAGTTCTTC. This sequence encodes CASGISGASSYNEQFF.

This clone has only one observation. The rearrangement joins TRBV6-5 to TRBJ1-2; TRBD1 aligns across 7 bases. The germline V gene encodes CDR1 MNHEY and CDR2 SVGAGI. The CDR3 length is 14 residues. V lost 8 bases, J lost 5 bases, and 11 bases stayed unmatched. The DNA of the CDR3 is TGTGCCAGCGCCGACGACAGGGAGAGGTATGGCTACACCTTC. This sequence encodes CASADDRERYGYTF.

The gene calls are TRBV7-9 and TRBJ2-7, with TRBD2 as a possible D gene (6 bases). V was cut by 4 bases and J by 3 bases, with 19 bases left in between. CDR3 length: 16 residues. CDR1 SEHNR and CDR2 FQNEAQ come from the germline V gene (reference sequence). CDR3 residues: CASSYYQDYKGYEQYF. The CDR3 DNA reads as TGTGCCAGCAGCTACTACCAGGACTATAAAGGCTACGAGCAGTACTTC.

The chain employs TRBV19 and TRBJ1-2; D call uncertain. The CDR3 consists of 16 residues. CDR1 is LNHDA, CDR2 SQIVND, per germline (reference sequence). V lost 6 bases to trimming and J lost 5 bases, with 22 bases between them. The CDR3 sequence is CASRVGGSGAGYGYTF. CDR3 DNA sequence: TGTGCCAGTAGAGTCGGTGGGTCGGGTGCCGGATATGGCTACACCTTC.